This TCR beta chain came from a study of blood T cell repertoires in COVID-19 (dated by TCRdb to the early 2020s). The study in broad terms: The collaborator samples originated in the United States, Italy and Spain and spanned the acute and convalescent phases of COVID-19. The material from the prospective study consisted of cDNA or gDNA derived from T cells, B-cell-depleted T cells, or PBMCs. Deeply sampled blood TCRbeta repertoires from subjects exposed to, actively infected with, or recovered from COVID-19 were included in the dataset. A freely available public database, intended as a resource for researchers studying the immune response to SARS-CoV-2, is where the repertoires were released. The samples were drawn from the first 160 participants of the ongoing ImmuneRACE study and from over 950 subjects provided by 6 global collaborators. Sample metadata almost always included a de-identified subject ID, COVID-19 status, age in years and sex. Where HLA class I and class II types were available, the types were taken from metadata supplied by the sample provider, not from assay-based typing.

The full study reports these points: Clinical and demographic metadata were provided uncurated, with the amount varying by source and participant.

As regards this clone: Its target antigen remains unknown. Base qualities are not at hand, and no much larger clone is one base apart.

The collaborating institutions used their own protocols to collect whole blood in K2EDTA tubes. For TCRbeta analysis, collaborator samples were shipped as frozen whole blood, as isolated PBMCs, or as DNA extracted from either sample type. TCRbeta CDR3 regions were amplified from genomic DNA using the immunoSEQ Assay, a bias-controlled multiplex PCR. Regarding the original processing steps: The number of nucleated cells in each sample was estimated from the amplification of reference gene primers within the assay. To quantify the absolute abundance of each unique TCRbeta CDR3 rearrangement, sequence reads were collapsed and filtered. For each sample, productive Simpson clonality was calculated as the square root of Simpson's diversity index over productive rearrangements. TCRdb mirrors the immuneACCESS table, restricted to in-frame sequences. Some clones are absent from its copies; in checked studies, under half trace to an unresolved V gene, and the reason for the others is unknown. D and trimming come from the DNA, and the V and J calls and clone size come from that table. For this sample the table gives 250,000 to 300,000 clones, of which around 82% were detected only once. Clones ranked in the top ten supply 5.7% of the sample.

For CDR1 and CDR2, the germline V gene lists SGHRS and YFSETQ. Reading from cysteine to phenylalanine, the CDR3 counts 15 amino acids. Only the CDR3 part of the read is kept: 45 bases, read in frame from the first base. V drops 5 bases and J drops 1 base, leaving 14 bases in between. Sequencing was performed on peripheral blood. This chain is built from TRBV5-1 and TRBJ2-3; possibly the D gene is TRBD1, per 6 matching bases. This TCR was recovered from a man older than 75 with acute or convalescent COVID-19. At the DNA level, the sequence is TGCGCCAGCAGAATGGACAGTATTGGCACAGATACGCAGTATTTT. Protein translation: CASRMDSIGTDTQYF.